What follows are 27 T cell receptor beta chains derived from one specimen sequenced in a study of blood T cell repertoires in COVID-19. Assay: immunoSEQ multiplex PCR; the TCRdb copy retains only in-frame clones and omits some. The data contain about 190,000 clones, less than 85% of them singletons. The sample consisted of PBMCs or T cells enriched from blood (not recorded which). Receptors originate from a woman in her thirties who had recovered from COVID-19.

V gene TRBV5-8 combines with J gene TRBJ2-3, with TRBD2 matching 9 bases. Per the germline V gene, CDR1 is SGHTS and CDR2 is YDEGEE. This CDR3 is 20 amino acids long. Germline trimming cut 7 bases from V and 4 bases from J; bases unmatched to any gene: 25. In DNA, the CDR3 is TGTGCCAGCCCCGTTGCGGTAGGGGTGCGGGGGGGGCCGGGCTCAGATACGCAGTATTTT. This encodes CASPVAVGVRGGPGSDTQYF.

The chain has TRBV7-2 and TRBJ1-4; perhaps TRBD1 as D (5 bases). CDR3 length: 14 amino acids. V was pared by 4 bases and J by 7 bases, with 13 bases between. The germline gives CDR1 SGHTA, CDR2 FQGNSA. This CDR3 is CASSSSGTSEKLFF. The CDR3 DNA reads TGTGCCAGCAGCTCATCCGGGACTTCTGAAAAACTGTTTTTT.

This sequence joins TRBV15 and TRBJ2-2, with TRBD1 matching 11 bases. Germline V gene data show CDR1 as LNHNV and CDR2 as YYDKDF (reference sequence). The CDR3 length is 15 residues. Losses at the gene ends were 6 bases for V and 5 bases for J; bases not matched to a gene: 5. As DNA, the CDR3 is TGTGCCACCAGTCACGGGACAGGGGGAACCGGGGAGCTGTTTTTT. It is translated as CATSHGTGGTGELFF.

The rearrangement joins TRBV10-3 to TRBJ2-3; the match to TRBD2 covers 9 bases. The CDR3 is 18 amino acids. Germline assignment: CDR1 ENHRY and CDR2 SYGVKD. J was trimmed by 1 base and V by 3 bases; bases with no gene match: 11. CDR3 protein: CAISEAPSGAWGTDTQYF. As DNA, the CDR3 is TGTGCCATCAGTGAAGCCCCTAGCGGGGCTTGGGGCACAGATACGCAGTATTTT.

The CDR3: CASRMGLAGGTGELFF. CDR3 nucleotide sequence: TGTGCCAGCAGAATGGGACTAGCGGGAGGGACCGGGGAGCTGTTTTTT. The V call is TRBV11-1, the J call TRBJ2-2; 16 nucleotides align to TRBD2. Trimming removed 6 bases from V and 5 bases from J; junction bases left unmatched: 3. The germline CDR1 and CDR2 sequences are SGHAT and FQDESV (reference sequence). The CDR3 is 16 amino acids.

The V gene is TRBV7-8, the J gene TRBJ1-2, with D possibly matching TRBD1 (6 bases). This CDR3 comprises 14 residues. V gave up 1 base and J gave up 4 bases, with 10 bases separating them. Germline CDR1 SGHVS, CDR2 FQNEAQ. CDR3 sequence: CASSLVTGSYGYTF. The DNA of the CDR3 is TGTGCCAGCAGCTTAGTGACAGGTAGCTATGGCTACACCTTC.

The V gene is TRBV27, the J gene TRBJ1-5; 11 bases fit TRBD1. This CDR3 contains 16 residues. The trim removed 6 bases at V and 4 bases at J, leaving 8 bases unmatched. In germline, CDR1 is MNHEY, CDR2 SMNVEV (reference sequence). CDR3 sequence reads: CASSRRTGGLNQPQHF. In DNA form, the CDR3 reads TGTGCCAGCAGCCGACGGACAGGGGGCCTGAATCAGCCCCAGCATTTT.

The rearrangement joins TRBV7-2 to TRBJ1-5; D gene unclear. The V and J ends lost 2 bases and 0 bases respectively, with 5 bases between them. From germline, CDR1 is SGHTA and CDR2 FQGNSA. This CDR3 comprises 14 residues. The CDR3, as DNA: TGTGCCAGCAGCTTACTGGCTAGCAATCAGCCCCAGCATTTT. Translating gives CASSLLASNQPQHF.

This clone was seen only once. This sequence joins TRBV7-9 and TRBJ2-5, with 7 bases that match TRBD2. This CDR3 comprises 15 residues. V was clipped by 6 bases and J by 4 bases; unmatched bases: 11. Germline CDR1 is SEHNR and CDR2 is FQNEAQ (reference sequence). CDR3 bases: TGTGCCAGCAGTCCGACCAGCGGGGCGGGAGAGACCCAGTACTTC. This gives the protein CASSPTSGAGETQYF.

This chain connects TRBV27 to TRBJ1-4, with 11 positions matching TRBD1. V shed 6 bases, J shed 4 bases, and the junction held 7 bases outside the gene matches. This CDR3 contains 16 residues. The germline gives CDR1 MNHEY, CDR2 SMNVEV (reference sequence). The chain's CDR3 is CASRPDRGPSNEKLFF. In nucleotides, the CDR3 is TGTGCCAGCAGACCGGACAGGGGGCCAAGTAATGAAAAACTGTTTTTT.

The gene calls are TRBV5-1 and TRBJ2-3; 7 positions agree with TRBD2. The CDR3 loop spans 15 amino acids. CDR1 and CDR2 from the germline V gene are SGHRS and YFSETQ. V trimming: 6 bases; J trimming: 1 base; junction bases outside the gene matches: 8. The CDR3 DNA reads TGCGCCAGCACTCGACTAGCCTGGGGCACAGATACGCAGTATTTT. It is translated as CASTRLAWGTDTQYF.

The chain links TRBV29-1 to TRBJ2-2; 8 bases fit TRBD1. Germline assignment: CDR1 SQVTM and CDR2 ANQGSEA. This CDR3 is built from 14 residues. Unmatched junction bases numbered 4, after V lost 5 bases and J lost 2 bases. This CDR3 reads CSVLTGVNTGELFF. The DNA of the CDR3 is TGCAGCGTTCTGACAGGGGTCAACACCGGGGAGCTGTTTTTT.

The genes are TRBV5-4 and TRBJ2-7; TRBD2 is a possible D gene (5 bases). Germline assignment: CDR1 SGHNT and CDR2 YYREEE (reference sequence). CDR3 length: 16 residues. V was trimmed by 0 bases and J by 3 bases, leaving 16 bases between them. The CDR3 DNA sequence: TGTGCCAGCAGCTTGGGGTCGGGAATGAGGGTCTACGAGCAGTACTTC. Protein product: CASSLGSGMRVYEQYF.

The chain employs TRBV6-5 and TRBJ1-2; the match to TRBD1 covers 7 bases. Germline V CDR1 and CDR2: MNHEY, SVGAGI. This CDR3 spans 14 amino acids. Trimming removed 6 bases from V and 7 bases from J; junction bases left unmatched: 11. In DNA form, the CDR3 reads TGTGCCAGCAGAGACAGGGCTCCCCTTGGTGGCTACACCTTC. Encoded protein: CASRDRAPLGGYTF.

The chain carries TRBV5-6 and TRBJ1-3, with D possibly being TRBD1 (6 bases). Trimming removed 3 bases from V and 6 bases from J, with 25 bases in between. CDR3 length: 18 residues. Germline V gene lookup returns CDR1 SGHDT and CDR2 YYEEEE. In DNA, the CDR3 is TGTGCCAGCAGCTCCAACAGCAGGGGTCCAGCTCGGAAAAACACCATATATTTT. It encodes CASSSNSRGPARKNTIYF.

The CDR3 spells CASNIARGLIEAFF. For the CDR3, the DNA is TGTGCCAGCAACATCGCCAGGGGGCTAATTGAAGCTTTCTTT. The chain links TRBV6-5 to TRBJ1-1, with 8 positions matching TRBD1. V trimming: 7 bases; J trimming: 7 bases; junction bases outside the gene matches: 11. Germline-derived CDR1 and CDR2 are MNHEY and SVGAGI. The CDR3 length is 14 residues.

The CDR3 loop reads CASSLSGYGNTIYF. Written as DNA, the CDR3 is TGTGCCAGCAGTTTATCCGGGTATGGAAACACCATATATTTT. The V call is TRBV28, the J call TRBJ1-3; no definite D call. This CDR3 region has 14 residues. Trimming took off 1 base at V and 3 bases at J, with 7 bases between the two ends. Germline V CDR1 and CDR2: MDHEN, SYDVKM.

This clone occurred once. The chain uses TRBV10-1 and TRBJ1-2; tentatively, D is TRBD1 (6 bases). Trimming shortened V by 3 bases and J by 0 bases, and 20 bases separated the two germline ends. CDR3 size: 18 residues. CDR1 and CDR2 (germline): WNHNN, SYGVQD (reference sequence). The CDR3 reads CASSDSGQTLNPNYGYTF. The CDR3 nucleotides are TGCGCCAGCAGTGACTCCGGACAGACCCTGAACCCTAACTATGGCTACACCTTC.

This chain's CDR3 is CASSEQGDYGYTF. CDR3 sequence (DNA): TGTGCCAGCAGTGAACAGGGGGACTATGGCTACACCTTC. J is TRBJ1-2 and V is TRBV27; 8 positions match TRBD1. Trimming took 5 bases from V and 3 from J; bases not matched to a gene: 2. The CDR3 contains 13 residues. From germline, CDR1 is MNHEY and CDR2 SMNVEV (reference sequence).

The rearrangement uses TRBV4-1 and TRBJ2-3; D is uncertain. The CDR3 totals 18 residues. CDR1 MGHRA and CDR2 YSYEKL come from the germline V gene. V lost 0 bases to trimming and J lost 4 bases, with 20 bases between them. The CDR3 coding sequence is TGCGCCAGCAGCCAAGACCCCCGACGGTGGAGTTCGGCAGATACGCAGTATTTT. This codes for CASSQDPRRWSSADTQYF.

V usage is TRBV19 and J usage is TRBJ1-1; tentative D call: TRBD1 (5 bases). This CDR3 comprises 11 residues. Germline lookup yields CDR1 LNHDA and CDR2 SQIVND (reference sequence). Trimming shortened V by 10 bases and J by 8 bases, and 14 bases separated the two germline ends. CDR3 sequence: CATILYREAFF. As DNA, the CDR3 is TGTGCCACCATATTATACAGGGAAGCTTTCTTT. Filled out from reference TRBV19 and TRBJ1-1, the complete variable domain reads DGGITQSPKYLFRKEGQNVTLSCEQNLNHDAMYWYRQDPGQGLRLIYYSQIVNDFQKGDIAEGYSVSREKKESFPLTVTSAQKNPTAFYLCATILYREAFFGQGTRLTVV.

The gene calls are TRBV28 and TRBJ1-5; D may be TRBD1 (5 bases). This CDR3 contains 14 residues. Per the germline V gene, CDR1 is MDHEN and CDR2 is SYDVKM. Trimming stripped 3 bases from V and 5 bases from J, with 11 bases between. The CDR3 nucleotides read TGTGCCAGCAGTTTTAACATCAGGGATCAGCCCCAGCATTTT. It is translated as CASSFNIRDQPQHF.

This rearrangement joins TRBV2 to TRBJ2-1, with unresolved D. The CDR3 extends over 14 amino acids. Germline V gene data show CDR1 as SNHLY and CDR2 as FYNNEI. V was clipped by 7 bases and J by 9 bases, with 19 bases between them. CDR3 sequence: CASNPSPRLVEQFF. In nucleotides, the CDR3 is TGTGCCAGCAACCCTTCCCCTAGGTTGGTTGAGCAGTTCTTC.

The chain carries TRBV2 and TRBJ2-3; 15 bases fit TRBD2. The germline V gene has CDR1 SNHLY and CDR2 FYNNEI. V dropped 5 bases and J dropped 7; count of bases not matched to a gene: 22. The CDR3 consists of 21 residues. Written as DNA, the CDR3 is TGTGCCAGCAGTTTGACAGGGGTCGGGGGACTAGCGGGAGGCCGCGTAAATACGCAGTATTTT. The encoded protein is CASSLTGVGGLAGGRVNTQYF.

As DNA, the CDR3 is TGCGCCAGCAGCCAAGAGCGGGCCTACGAGCAGTACTTC. Translating it yields CASSQERAYEQYF. The V call is TRBV4-1, the J call TRBJ2-7; possible D gene TRBD2, 5 bases. The CDR3 totals 13 residues. The V and J ends lost 0 bases and 2 bases respectively, with 5 bases between them. Germline lookup yields CDR1 MGHRA and CDR2 YSYEKL.

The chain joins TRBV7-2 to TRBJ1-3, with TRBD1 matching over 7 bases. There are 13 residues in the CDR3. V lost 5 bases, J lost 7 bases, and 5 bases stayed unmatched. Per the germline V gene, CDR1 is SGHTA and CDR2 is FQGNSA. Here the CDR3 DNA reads TGTGCCAGCAGCCCCGGACAGGAGAACACCATATATTTT. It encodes CASSPGQENTIYF.

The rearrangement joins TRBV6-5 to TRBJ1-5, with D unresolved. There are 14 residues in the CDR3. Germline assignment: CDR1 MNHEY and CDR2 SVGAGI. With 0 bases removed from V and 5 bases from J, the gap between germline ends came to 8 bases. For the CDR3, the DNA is TGTGCCAGCAGTTACTCGAGGAGGGATCAGCCCCAGCATTTT. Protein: CASSYSRRDQPQHF.